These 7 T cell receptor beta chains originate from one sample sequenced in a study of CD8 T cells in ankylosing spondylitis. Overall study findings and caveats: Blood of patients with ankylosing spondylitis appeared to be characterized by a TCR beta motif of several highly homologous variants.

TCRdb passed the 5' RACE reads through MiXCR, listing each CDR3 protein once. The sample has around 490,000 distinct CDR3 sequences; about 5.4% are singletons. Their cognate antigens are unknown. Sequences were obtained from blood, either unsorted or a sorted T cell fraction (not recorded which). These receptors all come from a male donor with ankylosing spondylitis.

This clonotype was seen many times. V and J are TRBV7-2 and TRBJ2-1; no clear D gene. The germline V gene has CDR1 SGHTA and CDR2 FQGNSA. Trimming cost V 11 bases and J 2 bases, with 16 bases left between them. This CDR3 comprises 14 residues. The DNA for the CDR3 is TGTGCCGAGGTAGAGGTAGGCACCTACAATGAGCAGTTCTTC. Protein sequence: CAEVEVGTYNEQFF.

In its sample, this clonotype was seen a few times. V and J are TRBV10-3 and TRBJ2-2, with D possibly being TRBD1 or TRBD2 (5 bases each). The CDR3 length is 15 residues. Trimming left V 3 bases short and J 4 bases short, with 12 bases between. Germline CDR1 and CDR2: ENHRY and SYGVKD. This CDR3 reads CAISDWGFGTGELFF. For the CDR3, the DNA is TGTGCCATCAGTGACTGGGGGTTCGGCACCGGGGAGCTGTTTTTT.

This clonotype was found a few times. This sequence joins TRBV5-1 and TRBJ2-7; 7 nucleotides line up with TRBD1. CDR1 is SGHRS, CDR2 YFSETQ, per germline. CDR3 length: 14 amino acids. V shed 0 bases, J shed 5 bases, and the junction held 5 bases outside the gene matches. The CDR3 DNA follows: TGCGCCAGCAGCTTGGCGGGACAGATCGACGAGCAGTACTTC. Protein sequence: CASSLAGQIDEQYF.

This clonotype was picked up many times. CDR3 protein: CASSRGRFSYNSPLHF. CDR3 DNA: TGCGCCAGCAGCCGGGGCAGGTTCTCCTATAATTCACCCCTCCACTTT. The chain uses TRBV4-3 and TRBJ1-6, with D possibly TRBD1 on 5 matching bases. This CDR3 is built from 16 residues. V gave up 4 bases and J gave up 0 bases, with 10 bases separating them. Germline CDR1 LGHNA, CDR2 YSLEER.

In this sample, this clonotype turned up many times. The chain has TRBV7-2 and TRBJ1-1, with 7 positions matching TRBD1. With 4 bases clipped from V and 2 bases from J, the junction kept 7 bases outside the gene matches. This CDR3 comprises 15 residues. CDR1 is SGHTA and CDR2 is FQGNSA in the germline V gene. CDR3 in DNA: TGTGCCAGCAGCTCCCTGGACAGGAGCAACACTGAAGCTTTCTTT. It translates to CASSSLDRSNTEAFF.

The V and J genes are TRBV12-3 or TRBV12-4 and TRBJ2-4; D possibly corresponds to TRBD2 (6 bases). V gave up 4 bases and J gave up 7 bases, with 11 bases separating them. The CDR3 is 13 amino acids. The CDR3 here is CASSSKAGNIQYF. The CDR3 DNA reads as TGTGCCAGCAGTTCGAAGGCGGGGAACATTCAGTACTTC.

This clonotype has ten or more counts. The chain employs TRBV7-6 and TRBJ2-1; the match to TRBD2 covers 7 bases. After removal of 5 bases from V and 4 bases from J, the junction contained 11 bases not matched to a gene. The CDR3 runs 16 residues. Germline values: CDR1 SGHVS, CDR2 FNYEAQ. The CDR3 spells CASSKRDSGFYNEQFF. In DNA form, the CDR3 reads TGTGCCAGCAGCAAAAGGGATAGCGGGTTTTACAATGAGCAGTTCTTC.